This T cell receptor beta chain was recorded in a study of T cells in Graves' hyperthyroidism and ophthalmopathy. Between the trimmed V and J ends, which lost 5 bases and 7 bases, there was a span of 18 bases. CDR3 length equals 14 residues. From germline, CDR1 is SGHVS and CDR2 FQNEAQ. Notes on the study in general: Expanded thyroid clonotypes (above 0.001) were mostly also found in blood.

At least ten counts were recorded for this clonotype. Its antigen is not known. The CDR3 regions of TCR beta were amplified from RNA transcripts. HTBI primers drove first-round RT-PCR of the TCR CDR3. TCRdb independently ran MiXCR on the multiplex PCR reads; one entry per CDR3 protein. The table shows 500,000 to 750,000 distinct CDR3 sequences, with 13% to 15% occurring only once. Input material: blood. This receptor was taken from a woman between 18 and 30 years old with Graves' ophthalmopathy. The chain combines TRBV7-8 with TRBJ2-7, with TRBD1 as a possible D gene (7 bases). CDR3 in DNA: TGTGCCAGCAGCCTTTCGTACCAGGGGGGAGAGCAGTACTTC. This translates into CASSLSYQGGEQYF.